This T cell receptor (beta chain) is from a study of cytomegalovirus exposure and HLA in healthy donors. Study-wide results and limits: For TCR beta chains, V- and J-gene trimming was later linked to a missense DCLRE1C variant.

Worth noting for this clone: Its antigen is undetermined.

The CDR3 runs 12 residues. Trimming removed 8 bases at V and 6 bases at J, with 8 bases between. Vbeta (60) and Jbeta (13) primers were used in the PCR. Produced via immunoSEQ multiplex PCR; TCRdb's table is partial and in-frame only. The sample lists 200,000 or so clones; 80% to 85% were seen once. This TCR was sampled from a young woman in good health and CMV-seronegative. This sequence joins TRBV6-7 and TRBJ1-6; D remains ambiguous. TRBV6-7 is an open reading frame whose function is uncertain. The sequencing sample was made of PBMCs. The CDR3 sequence: CASGKRNSPLHF. CDR3 sequence (DNA): TGTGCCAGCGGCAAACGTAATTCACCCCTCCACTTT.